This note documents a single T cell receptor (beta chain) sequence. In the authors' methods: Amplification of reference gene primers provided the estimated nucleated cell counts. TCRdb's table, derived via immunoSEQ multiplex PCR, lists solely in-frame clones and lacks some. V, J and clone size reflect that table, while D and trimming were determined from the DNA. The sample has under 60,000 clones, 80% to 90% seen once. The CDR3 is 14 amino acids. Germline V gene sequence: CDR1 KGHSH, CDR2 LQKENI. J was trimmed by 7 bases and V by 6 bases; bases with no gene match: 10. These data belong to a study of blood T cell repertoires in COVID-19. Study-level information: Acute and convalescent COVID-19 samples came from the United States, Italy and Spain. Sample material is recorded as cDNA or gDNA derived from T cells, B-cell-depleted T cells, or PBMCs.

Input material: peripheral blood. This TCR came from a man aged 40-55 years with acute or convalescent COVID-19. This chain links TRBV18 with TRBJ2-7; 9 bases are a match to TRBD1. CDR3 protein: CASSSQGALGEQYF. CDR3 nucleotide sequence: TGTGCCAGCTCTTCACAGGGGGCATTGGGGGAGCAGTACTTC.